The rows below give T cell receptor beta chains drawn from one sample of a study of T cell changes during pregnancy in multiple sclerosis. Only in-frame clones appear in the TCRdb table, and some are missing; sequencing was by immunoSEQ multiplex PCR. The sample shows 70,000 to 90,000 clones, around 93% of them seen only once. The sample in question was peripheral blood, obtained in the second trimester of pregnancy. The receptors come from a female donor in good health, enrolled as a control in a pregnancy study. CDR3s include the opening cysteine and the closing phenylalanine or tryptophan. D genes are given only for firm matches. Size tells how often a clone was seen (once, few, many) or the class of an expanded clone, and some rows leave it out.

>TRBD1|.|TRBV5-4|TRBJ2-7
TGTGCCAGCAGCGGGGACAGATCCTACGAGCAGTACTTC
CASSGDRSYEQYF
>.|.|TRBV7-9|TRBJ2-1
TGTGCCAGCAGTTTGACACAGGGTCCGTACAATGAGCAGTTCTTC
CASSLTQGPYNEQFF
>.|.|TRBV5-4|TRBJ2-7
TGTGCCAGCAGCAGGACAGCCGCATACGAGCAGTACTTC
CASSRTAAYEQYF
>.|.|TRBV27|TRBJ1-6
TGTGCCAGCAGTTTAACGAGTAATTCACCCCTCCACTTT
CASSLTSNSPLHF
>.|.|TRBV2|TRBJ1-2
TGTGCCAGCAGGGACAGTCCCTATGGCTACACCTTC
CASRDSPYGYTF
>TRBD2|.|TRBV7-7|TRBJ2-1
TGTGCTAGCAGCCCCTTAGCGGGGGGGGGCAATGAGCAGTTCTTC
CASSPLAGGGNEQFF
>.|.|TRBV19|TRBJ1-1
TGTGCCAGTAGTATAGAACAGGGCATGAACACTGAAGCTTTCTTT
CASSIEQGMNTEAFF
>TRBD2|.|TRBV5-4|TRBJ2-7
TGTGCCAGCAGCGTGTCTAGCGGGGGGATTTACGAGCAGTACTTC
CASSVSSGGIYEQYF
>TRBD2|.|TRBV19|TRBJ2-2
TGTGCCAGTAGTCAGCGGGGGGTTAAGTTGACCGGGGAGCTGTTTTTT
CASSQRGVKLTGELFF
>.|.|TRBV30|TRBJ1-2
TGTGCCTGGAGTAAATCGGGACACTCTAACTATGGCTACACCTTC
CAWSKSGHSNYGYTF
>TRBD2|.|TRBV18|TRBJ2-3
TGTGCCAGCTCACCTCGGACTAGCGGGGGGGCAGATACGCAGTATTTT
CASSPRTSGGADTQYF
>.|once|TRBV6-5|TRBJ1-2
TGTGCCAGCAGTAAGGACAGCCCCCACTGGGGCTACACCTTC
CASSKDSPHWGYTF
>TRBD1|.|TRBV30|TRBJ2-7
TGTGCCTGGAGGGGGACGACAGGGACATCCTACGAGCAGTACTTC
CAWRGTTGTSYEQYF
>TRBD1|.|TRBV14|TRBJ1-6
TGTGCCAGCAGCCAAAGATCTCCCGGACAGGAGGGTAATTCACCCCTCCACTTT
CASSQRSPGQEGNSPLHF
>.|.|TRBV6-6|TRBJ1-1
TGTGCCAGCAAATCGATCCCGGTCGCTGAAGCTTTCTTT
CASKSIPVAEAFF
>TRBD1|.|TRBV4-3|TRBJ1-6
TGCGCCAGCAGCCAAGAACCAGGGGGCGTTTCACCCCTCCACTTT
CASSQEPGGVSPLHF
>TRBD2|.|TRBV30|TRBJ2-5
TGTGCCTGGAGTGTACTGAGCGGGGGAGAGACCCAGTACTTC
CAWSVLSGGETQYF
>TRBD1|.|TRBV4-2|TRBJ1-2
TGTGCCAGCAGCCAAGGGACAGGGGTGGGCTACACCTTC
CASSQGTGVGYTF
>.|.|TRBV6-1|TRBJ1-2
TGTGCCAGCAGTGAATCGCGGGTTAACTATGGCTACACCTTC
CASSESRVNYGYTF
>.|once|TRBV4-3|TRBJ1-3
TGCGCCAGCAGCCACCCAGGAAACACCATATATTTT
CASSHPGNTIYF
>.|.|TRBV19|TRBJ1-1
TGTGCCAGTAGTATTAATGGGGCGCACACTGAAGCTTTCTTT
CASSINGAHTEAFF
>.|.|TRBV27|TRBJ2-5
TGTGCCAGCAGTTTAACCGGGGATCAAGAGACCCAGTACTTC
CASSLTGDQETQYF
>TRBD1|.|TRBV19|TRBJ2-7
TGTGCCAGTAGTACCACCGGGACAGGCTACGAGCAGTACTTC
CASSTTGTGYEQYF
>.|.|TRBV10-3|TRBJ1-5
TGTGCCATCAGTGAGTCGCAACAGGGTCAAGGGGGCAATCAGCCCCAGCATTTT
CAISESQQGQGGNQPQHF
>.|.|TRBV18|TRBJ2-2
TGTGCCAGCTCACCCGGGGGAAGTGCGAACACCGGGGAGCTGTTTTTT
CASSPGGSANTGELFF
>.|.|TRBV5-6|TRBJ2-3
TGTGCCAGCAGCCAGAGCGGGCGCCAATCCGATTTT
CASSQSGRQSDF
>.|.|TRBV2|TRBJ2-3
TGTGCCAGCAGTGAGGACAGAATCACAGATACGCAGTATTTT
CASSEDRITDTQYF
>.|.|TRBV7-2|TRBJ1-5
TGTGCCAGCACCCCCGGGTACAATCAGCCCCAGCATTTT
CASTPGYNQPQHF
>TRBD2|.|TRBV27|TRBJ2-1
TGTGCCAGCACCCTTTTTCTACCGGGACTAGCGGGGGAGCAGTTCTTC
CASTLFLPGLAGEQFF
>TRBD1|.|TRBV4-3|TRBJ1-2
TGCGCCAGCAGCTCAGGACAGGGGTATAACTATGGCTACACCTTC
CASSSGQGYNYGYTF
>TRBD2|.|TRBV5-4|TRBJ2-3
TGTGCCAGCAGCTTACGTACTAGCGGGGCTCTCACAGATACGCAGTATTTT
CASSLRTSGALTDTQYF
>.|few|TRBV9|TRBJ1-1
TGTGCCAGCAGCGTAGTGTTGGGAGACACGACTGAAGCTTTCTTT
CASSVVLGDTTEAFF
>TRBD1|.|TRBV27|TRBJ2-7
TGTGCCAGCAGTCCCGGGACAGGGGGCTACGAGCAGTACTTC
CASSPGTGGYEQYF
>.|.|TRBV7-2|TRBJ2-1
TGTGCCAGCAGCCCCGCAGCACAGATATCCTACAATGAGCAGTTCTTC
CASSPAAQISYNEQFF
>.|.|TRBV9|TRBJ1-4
TGTGCCAGCAGCGCCAAGGGGTCAACTAATGAAAAACTGTTTTTT
CASSAKGSTNEKLFF
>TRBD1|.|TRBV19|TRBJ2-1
TGTGCCAGTAGTATAGGGAACGACGGACAGGGGCGGTTCTTC
CASSIGNDGQGRFF
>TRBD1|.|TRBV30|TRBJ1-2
TGTGCCTGGAGGGATACAGGGGGCAGCGGCTACACCTTC
CAWRDTGGSGYTF
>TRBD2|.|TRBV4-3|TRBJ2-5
TGCGCCAGCAGCCAAGCTAGCGGGGAGGGTCAAGAGACCCAGTACTTC
CASSQASGEGQETQYF
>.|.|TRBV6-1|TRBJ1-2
TGTGCCAGCAGCGACTCCGGAGACTATGGCTACACCTTC
CASSDSGDYGYTF
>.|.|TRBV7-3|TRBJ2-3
TGTGCCAGCAGCTTACAGGGGTCAGATACGCAGTATTTT
CASSLQGSDTQYF
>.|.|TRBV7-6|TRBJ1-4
TGTGCCAGCAGCCGGAGAACTAATGAAAAACTGTTTTTT
CASSRRTNEKLFF
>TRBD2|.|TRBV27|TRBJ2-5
TGTGCCAGCAGGGAAGACTGGGCAGCGGGGTTAGAGACCCAGTACTTC
CASREDWAAGLETQYF
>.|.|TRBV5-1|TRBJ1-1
TGCGCCAGCAGCTACTCCGGGATAGAGAACACTGAAGCTTTCTTT
CASSYSGIENTEAFF
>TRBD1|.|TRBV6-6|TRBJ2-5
TGTGCCAGCAGTTTCTCGGGACAGGGTACGGAGACCCAGTACTTC
CASSFSGQGTETQYF
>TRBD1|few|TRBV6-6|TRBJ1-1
TGTGCCAGCATCCTACAGGGGCGGGACACTGAAGCTTTCTTT
CASILQGRDTEAFF
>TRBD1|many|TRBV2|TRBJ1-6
TGTGCCAGCCGAACAGGGGTTGCTTCACCCCTCCACTTT
CASRTGVASPLHF
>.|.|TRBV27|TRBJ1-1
TGTGCCAGCAGTTTATCCCGAGACAGGAACACTGAAGCTTTCTTT
CASSLSRDRNTEAFF
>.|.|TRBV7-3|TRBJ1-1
TGTGCCAGCAGCTTATGGGGGCGAAGCACTGAAGCTTTCTTT
CASSLWGRSTEAFF
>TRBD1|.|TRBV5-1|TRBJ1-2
TGCGCCAGCAGCTTGGCGGGACAGGAGTCCTATGGCTACACCTTC
CASSLAGQESYGYTF
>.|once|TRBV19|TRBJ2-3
TGTGCCAGTAGCCAGGGAGATACGCAGTATTTT
CASSQGDTQYF